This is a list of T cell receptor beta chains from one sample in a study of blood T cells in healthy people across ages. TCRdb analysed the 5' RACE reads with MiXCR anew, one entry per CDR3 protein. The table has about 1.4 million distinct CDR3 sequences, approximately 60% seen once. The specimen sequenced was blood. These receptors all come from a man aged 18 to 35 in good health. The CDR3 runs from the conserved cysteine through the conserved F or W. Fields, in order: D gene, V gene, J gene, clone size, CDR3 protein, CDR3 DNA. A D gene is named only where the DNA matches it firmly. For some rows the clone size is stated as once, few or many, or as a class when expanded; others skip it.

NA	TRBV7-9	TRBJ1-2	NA	CASSPSGDVRFGYTF	TGTGCCAGCAGCCCATCTGGAGATGTACGTTTTGGCTACACCTTC
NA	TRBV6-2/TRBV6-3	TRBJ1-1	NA	CASSSRAPTEAFF	TGTGCCAGCAGTTCCAGGGCCCCTACTGAAGCTTTCTTT
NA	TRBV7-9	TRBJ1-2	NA	CASSYGPGLSYGYTF	TGTGCCAGCAGCTACGGCCCAGGACTCTCCTATGGCTACACCTTC
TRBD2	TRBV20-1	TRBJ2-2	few	CSAGTTNTGELFF	TGCAGTGCTGGGACTACGAACACCGGGGAGCTGTTTTTT
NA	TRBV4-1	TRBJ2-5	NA	CASSQEGPTREEQYF	TGCGCCAGCAGCCAAGAAGGTCCGACACGCGAAGAGCAGTACTTC
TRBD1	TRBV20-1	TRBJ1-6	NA	CSARPRTGSNSPLHF	TGCAGTGCTAGACCCCGGACAGGGTCAAATTCACCCCTCCACTTT
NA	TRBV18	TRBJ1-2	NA	CASAPTGSRGYTF	TGTGCCAGCGCACCAACAGGTTCGCGTGGCTACACCTTC
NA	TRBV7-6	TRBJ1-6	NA	CASSSWGRGNSPLHF	TGTGCCAGCAGCTCCTGGGGGCGAGGTAATTCACCCCTCCACTTT
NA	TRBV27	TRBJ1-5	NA	CASKELPGLQPQHF	TGTGCGAGTAAGGAGCTCCCTGGGCTTCAGCCCCAGCATTTT
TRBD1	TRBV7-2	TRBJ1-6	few	CASSPDRGVGSPLHF	TGTGCCAGCAGCCCCGACAGGGGGGTCGGTTCACCCCTCCACTTT
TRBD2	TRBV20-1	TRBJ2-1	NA	CVTGTSYNEQFF	TGCGTGACCGGGACTAGCTACAATGAGCAGTTCTTC
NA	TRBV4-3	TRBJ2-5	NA	CASSQSRGAETQYF	TGCGCCAGCAGCCAATCTAGGGGGGCGGAGACCCAGTACTTC
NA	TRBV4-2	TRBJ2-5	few	CASSREQGIQETQYF	TGTGCCAGCAGCCGAGAACAGGGAATACAAGAGACCCAGTACTTC
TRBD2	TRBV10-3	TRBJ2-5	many	CAISDTAVAGQETQYF	TGTGCCATCAGTGACACGGCGGTAGCGGGGCAAGAGACCCAGTACTTC
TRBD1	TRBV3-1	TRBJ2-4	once	CASSLSTGNLQYF	TGTGCCAGCAGCCTCTCGACAGGGAACCTTCAGTACTTC
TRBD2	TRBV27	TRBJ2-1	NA	CASSLLGTSGSGEQFF	TGTGCCAGCAGTTTATTGGGGACTAGCGGGAGCGGTGAGCAGTTCTTC
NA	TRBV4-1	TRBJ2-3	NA	CASSHRPSMSTDTQYF	TGCGCCAGCAGCCACCGCCCGTCGATGAGCACAGATACGCAGTATTTT